The clone carrying this T cell receptor beta chain has ten or more counts. What it binds is not known. Time point defined: patch test 2, 6 weeks after DPC sensitization. Treatment denoted: therapeutic diphenylcyclopropenone sensitization with weekly scalp DPC. Venepuncture was done earlier than the placement of each patch test. This CDR3 contains 15 residues. V was clipped by 6 bases and J by 3 bases; unmatched bases: 5. The sample is drawn from a study of human T cells and chemical hapten exposure. For the study at large: DPC 0.01% went on the upper back by patch test, with reading at 6 days. Study results and caveats: High-frequency TCRs, those above 1 in 1000, stayed the same after DPC sensitization. With alopecia, donors may have immune responses unlike healthy people's.

TCRdb re-analysed the RACE reads in MiXCR, keeping a single row per CDR3 protein. The sample lists about 40,000 distinct CDR3 sequences; around 3% were seen once. This TCR was recovered from a man in his forties or fifties with alopecia areata. Some clones in this sample may be carry-over from other donors' samples. Sequences were derived from whole blood, sampled in connection with sensitization to the hapten diphenylcyclopropenone (DPC). The chain uses TRBV12-3 or TRBV12-4 and TRBJ2-6; the match to TRBD1 covers 7 bases. In nucleotides, the CDR3 is TGTGCCAGCAGACGCGACAGGGATGGGGCCAACGTCCTGACTTTC. It encodes CASRRDRDGANVLTF.